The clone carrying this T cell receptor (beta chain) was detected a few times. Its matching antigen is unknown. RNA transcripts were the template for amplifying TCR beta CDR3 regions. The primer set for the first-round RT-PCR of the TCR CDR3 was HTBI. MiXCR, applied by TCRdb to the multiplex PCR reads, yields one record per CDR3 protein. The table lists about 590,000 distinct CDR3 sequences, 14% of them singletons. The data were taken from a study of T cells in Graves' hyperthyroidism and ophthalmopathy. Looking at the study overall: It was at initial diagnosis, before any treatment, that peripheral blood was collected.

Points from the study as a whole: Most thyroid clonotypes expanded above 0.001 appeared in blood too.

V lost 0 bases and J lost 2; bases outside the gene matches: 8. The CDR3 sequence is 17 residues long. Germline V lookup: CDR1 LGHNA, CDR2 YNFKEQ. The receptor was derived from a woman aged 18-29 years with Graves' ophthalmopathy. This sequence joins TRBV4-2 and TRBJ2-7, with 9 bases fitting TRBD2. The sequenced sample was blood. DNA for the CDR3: TGTGCCAGCAGCCAAGATTGGGGGACTAGCACTACCTACGAGCAGTACTTC. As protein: CASSQDWGTSTTYEQYF.